This record covers a single T cell receptor beta chain. What it recognizes is unknown. The CDR3 is 13 amino acids. Germline V CDR1 and CDR2: KGHSH, LQKENI. With 1 base removed from V and 3 bases from J, the gap between germline ends came to 6 bases. PCR employed 60 Vbeta and 13 Jbeta primers. TCRdb's copy holds only in-frame clones and misses some; the assay was immunoSEQ multiplex PCR. The sample data list 100,000 to 150,000 clones. These data are taken from a study of cytomegalovirus exposure and HLA in healthy donors. Study results and limitations: Associated with cytomegalovirus, according to the listing, were 150 to 200 TCR beta chains. The availability of immune exposure information extended only to CMV serostatus. Later genetic work tied a missense DCLRE1C variant to beta-chain V and J trimming.

The chain combines TRBV18 with TRBJ1-2, with a weak D call TRBD1 (5 bases). The TCR was taken from a man aged 18-30 years in good health and CMV-seronegative. Sequencing used PBMCs. The CDR3 DNA is TGTGCCAGCTCACCACGGGGGGACTATGGCTACACCTTC. It yields the protein CASSPRGDYGYTF.